The entry that follows covers one T cell receptor beta chain sequence. Its antigen remains unknown. This CDR3 has 14 amino acids. Per germline, CDR1 MNHNS and CDR2 SASEGT. V was clipped by 0 bases and J by 6 bases, with 9 bases between them. The source of the sample is a study of T cell responses to AZD1222 COVID-19 vaccine. The study's findings and limits: There were mostly white British donors and more females than males, and clonal diversity was possibly underestimated. Variant regions that are unmutated are reportedly the target of nearly half of spike-specific TCRs. Spike-specific TCR breadth rose after two AZD1222 doses, and depth rose as well.

Profiling relied on immunoSEQ multiplex PCR, and the TCRdb table lists in-frame clones only, not all of them. The sample gives 70,000 to 95,000 clones, 70% to 90% of which show up once; approximately 4.5% is in the top ten. V usage is TRBV6-1 and J usage is TRBJ2-1; no reliable D call. This sequence originates from an adult in good health. Sample: peripheral blood, taken on day 0 of MenACWY control vaccination. The CDR3, as DNA: TGTGCCAGCAGTGAAGCTCTTCCAGCCAATGAGCAGTTCTTC. Protein product: CASSEALPANEQFF.